Listed below are T cell receptor beta chains from one sample, sequenced in a study of beta chain features in type 1 diabetes. Sequenced by immunoSEQ multiplex PCR; TCRdb stores in-frame clones only, minus some. The table shows hundreds of thousands of clones, with over 12% occurring only once. The sequencing sample was made of naive CD4+ T cells from blood. The receptors here all came from a man between 18 and 35 years old with type 1 diabetes. Each CDR3 is given without its conserved first and last residue.

V	J	CDR3
TRBV30	TRBJ1-6	AWSLGGNSPLH
TRBV28	TRBJ2-7	ASSLTGVKEQY
TRBV7-2	TRBJ2-1	ASSLADRGYNEQF
TRBV11-2	TRBJ2-7	ASSLSGPTSYEQY
TRBV30	TRBJ1-1	AWSGVGGTEAF
TRBV7-9	TRBJ1-1	ASSLDPTGRTEAF
TRBV14	TRBJ2-3	ASSQERSTDTQY
TRBV9	TRBJ2-2	ASSVEDTGELF
TRBV28	TRBJ2-1	ASKGQGSYNEQF
TRBV30	TRBJ2-2	AWSPSPRGGELF
TRBV7-2	TRBJ2-5	ASSLWGEETQY
TRBV5-1	TRBJ2-7	ASSPGQESYEQY
TRBV6-1	TRBJ1-2	ASSEISVGQISRGYT
TRBV27	TRBJ2-3	ASRNSHSAQY
TRBV7-3	TRBJ1-6	ASSLDRGESPLH
TRBV4-1	TRBJ2-1	ASSQEQRGAEIQF
TRBV4-2	TRBJ2-7	ASTLNRDVGYEQY
TRBV7-2	TRBJ2-5	ASSLGSGETQY
TRBV7-2	TRBJ1-4	ASSRDRDSDLF
TRBV25-1	TRBJ1-2	ASSVPGTGGGGYT
TRBV27	TRBJ1-1	ASSLSHLNTEAF
TRBV7-9	TRBJ1-2	ASSPGGSNYGYT
TRBV6-6	TRBJ1-2	ASSADRVRNGYT
TRBV10-1	TRBJ2-3	ASSESGARTDTQY
TRBV28	TRBJ1-6	ASSFRSPLH
TRBV4-3	TRBJ1-6	ASSQGGSYSPLH
TRBV5-1	TRBJ2-1	ASSLERVRRDEQF
TRBV30	TRBJ2-2	ASWGEGNTGELF
TRBV10-3	TRBJ2-3	ATADSTDTQY
TRBV6-5	TRBJ2-3	ASKSSGNTDTQY
TRBV27	TRBJ2-3	ASSLFGLAGTQY
TRBV5-4	TRBJ1-5	ASSLAGGRGSNQPQH
TRBV7-6	TRBJ1-2	ASSSLAGTYGYT
TRBV18	TRBJ2-7	ASSNQGRAYEQY
TRBV5-6	TRBJ2-2	ASSLGPGENGELF
TRBV19	TRBJ2-3	ASGGTTYSDTQY
TRBV7-2	TRBJ2-7	ASRGLAGGYEQY
TRBV4-3	TRBJ1-1	ASSRTLNTEAF
TRBV28	TRBJ2-3	ASSKTGRDTQY
TRBV5-1	TRBJ1-2	ASRHLTDGYT
TRBV7-7	TRBJ1-4	ASSRTGENEKLF
TRBV29-1	TRBJ2-3	SVTRDSDTQY
TRBV7-4	TRBJ2-7	ACPWAGTQGITGEQY
TRBV30	TRBJ2-1	AWSVPSAGNNEQF
TRBV29-1	TRBJ2-3	SVMDRVFHTQY
TRBV6-5	TRBJ1-6	ASRFPGVSPLH
TRBV6-1	TRBJ2-1	ASSEIGQPYNEQF
TRBV5-1	TRBJ2-1	ASSLERVYNEQF
TRBV7-9	TRBJ2-7	ASSPNRGRTYEQY
TRBV14	TRBJ1-3	ASSQRYAGYSGNTIY
TRBV29-1	TRBJ1-1	SAVGVGTEAF
TRBV11-1	TRBJ2-3	ASTLLSGSDTQY
TRBV19	TRBJ1-1	ASRRILPRQGGLSTEAF
TRBV29-1	TRBJ2-7	SVEKSSLPGLDEQY
TRBV13	TRBJ2-1	ASSRTGNEQF
TRBV30	TRBJ2-1	ASFRLALGNEQF
TRBV6-6	TRBJ2-1	ASSYGGSNNEQF
TRBV5-8	TRBJ2-3	ASSLGHRDTQY